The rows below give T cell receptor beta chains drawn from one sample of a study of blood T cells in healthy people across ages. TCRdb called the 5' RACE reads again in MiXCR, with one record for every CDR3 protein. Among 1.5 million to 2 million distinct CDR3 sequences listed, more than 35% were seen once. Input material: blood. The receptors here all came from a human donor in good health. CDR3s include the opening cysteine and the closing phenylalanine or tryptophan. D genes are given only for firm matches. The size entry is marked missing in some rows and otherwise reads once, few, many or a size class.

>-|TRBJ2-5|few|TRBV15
CATSRGRETQYF
TGTGCCACCAGCAGAGGTCGAGAGACCCAGTACTTC
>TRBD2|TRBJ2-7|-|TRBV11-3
CASSLTSETYEQYF
TGTGCCAGCAGCTTGACTAGCGAGACCTACGAGCAGTACTTC
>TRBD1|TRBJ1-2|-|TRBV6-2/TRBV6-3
CASSFLGQGFGYTF
TGTGCCAGCAGCTTCCTTGGACAGGGATTTGGCTACACCTTC
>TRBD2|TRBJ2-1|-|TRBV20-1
CSPFGTSGGRLHEQFF
TGCAGTCCATTCGGGACTAGCGGGGGGCGACTCCATGAGCAGTTCTTC
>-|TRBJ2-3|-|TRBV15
CATSTGTYSRTDTQYF
TGTGCCACCAGCACCGGGACCTACTCCCGCACAGATACGCAGTATTTT
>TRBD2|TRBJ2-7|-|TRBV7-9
CASSISGGIYEQYF
TGTGCCAGCAGCATTAGCGGGGGGATATACGAGCAGTACTTC
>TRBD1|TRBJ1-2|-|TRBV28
CASRGPGTDRNYGYTF
TGTGCCTCCAGGGGTCCCGGGACAGACCGTAACTATGGCTACACCTTC
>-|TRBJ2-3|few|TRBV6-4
CASRELRASNDTDTQYF
TGTGCCAGCAGAGAGCTAAGGGCATCTAATGACACAGATACGCAGTATTTT
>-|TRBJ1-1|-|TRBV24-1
CATSVGTGTEAFF
TGTGCCACCAGTGTAGGGACGGGCACTGAAGCTTTCTTT
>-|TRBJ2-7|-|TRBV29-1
CSVGQRNSYEQYF
TGCAGCGTTGGACAGCGCAACTCCTACGAGCAGTACTTC
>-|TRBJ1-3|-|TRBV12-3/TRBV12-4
CASSSRGVGGNTRYF
TGTGCCAGCAGCAGCAGGGGAGTAGGTGGAAACACCAGATATTTT
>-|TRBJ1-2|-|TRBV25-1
CASSESGVYDYGYTF
TGTGCCAGCAGTGAATCAGGAGTTTACGACTATGGCTACACCTTC
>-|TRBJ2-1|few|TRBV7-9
CASSLSQNEQFF
TGTGCCAGCAGCTTATCTCAGAATGAGCAGTTCTTC
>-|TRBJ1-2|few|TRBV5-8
CASSPRPRAYGYTF
TGTGCCAGCAGCCCACGGCCCCGGGCTTATGGCTACACCTTC
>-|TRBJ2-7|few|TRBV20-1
CSAGLEGLPEQYF
TGCAGTGCAGGCCTGGAAGGGCTACCCGAGCAGTACTTC
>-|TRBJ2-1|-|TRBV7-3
CASSYAPARGNEQFF
TGTGCCAGCAGCTACGCTCCCGCACGCGGCAATGAGCAGTTCTTC
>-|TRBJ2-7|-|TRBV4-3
CASSQGSSSFYEQYF
TGCGCCAGCAGCCAGGGGTCTAGCAGTTTCTACGAGCAGTACTTC
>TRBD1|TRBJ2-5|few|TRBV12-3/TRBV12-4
CATDRRQETQYF
TGTGCCACGGACAGGCGCCAAGAGACCCAGTACTTC
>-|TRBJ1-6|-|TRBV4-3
CASSQEWGWGNSPLHF
TGCGCCAGCAGCCAAGAGTGGGGGTGGGGGAATTCACCCCTCCACTTT
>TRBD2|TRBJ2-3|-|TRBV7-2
CVSSRYLPGLRENADTQYF
TGTGTCAGCAGCCGCTATCTCCCGGGACTAAGAGAAAACGCAGATACGCAGTATTTT
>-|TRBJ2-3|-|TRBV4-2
CASSQEVFSTDTQYF
TGTGCCAGCAGCCAAGAGGTTTTTTCCACAGATACGCAGTATTTT
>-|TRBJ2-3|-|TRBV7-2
CASSLDILISTDTQYF
TGTGCCAGCAGCTTGGACATACTAATTAGCACAGATACGCAGTATTTT